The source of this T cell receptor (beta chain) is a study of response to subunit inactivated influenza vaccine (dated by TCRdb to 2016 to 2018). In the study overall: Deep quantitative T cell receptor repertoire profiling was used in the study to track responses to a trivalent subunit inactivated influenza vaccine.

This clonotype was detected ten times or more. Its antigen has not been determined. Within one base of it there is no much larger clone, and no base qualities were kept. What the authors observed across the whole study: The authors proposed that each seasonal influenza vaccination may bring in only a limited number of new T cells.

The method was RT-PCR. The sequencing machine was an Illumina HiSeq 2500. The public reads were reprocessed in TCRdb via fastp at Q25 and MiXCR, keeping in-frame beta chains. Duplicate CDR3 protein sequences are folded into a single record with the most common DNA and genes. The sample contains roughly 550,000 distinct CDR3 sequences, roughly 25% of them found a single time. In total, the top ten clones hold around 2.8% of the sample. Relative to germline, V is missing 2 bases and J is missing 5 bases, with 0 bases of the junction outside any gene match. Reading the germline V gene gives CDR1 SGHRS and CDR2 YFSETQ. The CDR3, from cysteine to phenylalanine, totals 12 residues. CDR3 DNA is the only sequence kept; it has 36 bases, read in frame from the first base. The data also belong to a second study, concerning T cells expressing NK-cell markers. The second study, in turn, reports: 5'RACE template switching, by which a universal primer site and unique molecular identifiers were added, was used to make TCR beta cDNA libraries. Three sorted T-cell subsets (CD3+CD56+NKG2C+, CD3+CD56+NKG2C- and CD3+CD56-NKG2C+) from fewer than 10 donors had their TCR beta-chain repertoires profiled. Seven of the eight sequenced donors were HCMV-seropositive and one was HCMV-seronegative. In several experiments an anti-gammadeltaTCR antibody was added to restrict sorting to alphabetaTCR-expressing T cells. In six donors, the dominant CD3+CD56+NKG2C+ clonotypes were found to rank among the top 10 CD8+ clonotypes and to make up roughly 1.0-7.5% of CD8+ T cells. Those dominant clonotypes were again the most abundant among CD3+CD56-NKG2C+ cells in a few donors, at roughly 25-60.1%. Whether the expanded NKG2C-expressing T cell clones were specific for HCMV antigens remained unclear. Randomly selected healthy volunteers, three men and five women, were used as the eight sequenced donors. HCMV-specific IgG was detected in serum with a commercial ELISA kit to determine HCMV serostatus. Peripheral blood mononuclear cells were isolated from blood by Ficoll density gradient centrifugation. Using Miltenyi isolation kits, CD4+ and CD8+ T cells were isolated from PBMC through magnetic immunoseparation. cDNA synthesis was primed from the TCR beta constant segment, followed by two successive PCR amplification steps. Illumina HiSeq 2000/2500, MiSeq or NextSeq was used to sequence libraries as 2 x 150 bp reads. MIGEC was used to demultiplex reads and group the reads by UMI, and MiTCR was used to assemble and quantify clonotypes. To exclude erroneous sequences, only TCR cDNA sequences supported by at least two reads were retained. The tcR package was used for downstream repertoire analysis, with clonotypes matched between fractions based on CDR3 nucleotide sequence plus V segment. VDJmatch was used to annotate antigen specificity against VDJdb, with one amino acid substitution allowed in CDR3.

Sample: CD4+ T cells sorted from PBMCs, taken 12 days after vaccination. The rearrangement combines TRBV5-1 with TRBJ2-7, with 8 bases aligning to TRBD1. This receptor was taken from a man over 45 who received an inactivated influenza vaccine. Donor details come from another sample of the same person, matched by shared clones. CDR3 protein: CASSLQGDEQYF. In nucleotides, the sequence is TGCGCCAGCAGCTTACAGGGGGACGAGCAGTACTTC. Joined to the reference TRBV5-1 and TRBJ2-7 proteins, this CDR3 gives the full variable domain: KAGVTQTPRYLIKTRGQQVTLSCSPISGHRSVSWYQQTPGQGLQFLFEYFSETQRNKGNFPGRFSGRQFSNSRSEMNVSTLELGDSALYLCASSLQGDEQYFGPGTRLTVT.